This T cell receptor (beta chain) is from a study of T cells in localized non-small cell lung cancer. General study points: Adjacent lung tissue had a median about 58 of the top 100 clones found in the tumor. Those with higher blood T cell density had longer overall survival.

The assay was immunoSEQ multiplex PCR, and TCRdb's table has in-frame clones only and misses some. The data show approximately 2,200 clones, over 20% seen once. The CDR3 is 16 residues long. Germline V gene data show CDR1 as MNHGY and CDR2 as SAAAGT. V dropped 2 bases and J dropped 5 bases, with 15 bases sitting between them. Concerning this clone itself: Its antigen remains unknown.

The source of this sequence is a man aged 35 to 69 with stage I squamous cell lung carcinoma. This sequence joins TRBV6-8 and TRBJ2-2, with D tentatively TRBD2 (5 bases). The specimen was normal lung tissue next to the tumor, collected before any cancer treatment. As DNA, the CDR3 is TGTGCCAGCAGTTACATCTATCTACAGCGGACCGGGGAGCTGTTTTTT. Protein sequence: CASSYIYLQRTGELFF.